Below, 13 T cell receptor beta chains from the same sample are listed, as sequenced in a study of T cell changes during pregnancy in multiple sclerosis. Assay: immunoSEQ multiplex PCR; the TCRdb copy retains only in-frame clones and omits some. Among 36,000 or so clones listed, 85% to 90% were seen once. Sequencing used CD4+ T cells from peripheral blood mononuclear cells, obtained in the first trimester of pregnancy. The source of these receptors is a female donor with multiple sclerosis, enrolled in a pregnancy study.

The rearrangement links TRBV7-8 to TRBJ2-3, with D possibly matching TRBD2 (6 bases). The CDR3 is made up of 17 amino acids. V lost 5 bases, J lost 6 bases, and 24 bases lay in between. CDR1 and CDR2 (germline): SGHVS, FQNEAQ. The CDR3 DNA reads TGTGCCAGCAGCCCATTGACGGGAGCCTTTTTCGGCGATACGCAGTATTTT. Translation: CASSPLTGAFFGDTQYF.

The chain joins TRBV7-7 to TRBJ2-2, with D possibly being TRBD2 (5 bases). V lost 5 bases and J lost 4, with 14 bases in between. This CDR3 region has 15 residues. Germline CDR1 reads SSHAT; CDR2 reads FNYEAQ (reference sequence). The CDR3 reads CASSPLSGPTGELFF. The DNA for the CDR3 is TGTGCCAGCAGCCCACTAAGCGGACCCACCGGGGAGCTGTTTTTT.

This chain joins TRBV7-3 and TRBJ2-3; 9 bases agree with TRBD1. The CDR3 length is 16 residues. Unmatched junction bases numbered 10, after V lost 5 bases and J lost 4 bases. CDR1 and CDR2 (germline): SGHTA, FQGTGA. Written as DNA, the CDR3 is TGTGCCAGCAGCCTCGTCCCGGGACAGGGTCCAGATACGCAGTATTTT. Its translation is CASSLVPGQGPDTQYF.

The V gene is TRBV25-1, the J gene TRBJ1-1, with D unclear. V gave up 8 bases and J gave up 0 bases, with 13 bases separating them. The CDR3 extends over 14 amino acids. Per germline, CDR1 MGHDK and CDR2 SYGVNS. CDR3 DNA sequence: TGTGCCAGCCAGCGGAGAGGTCTGAACACTGAAGCTTTCTTT. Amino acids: CASQRRGLNTEAFF. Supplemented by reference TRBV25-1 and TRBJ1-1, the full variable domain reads EADIYQTPRYLVIGTGKKITLECSQTMGHDKMYWYQQDPGMELHLIHYSYGVNSTEKGDLSSESTVSRIRTEHFPLTLESARPSHTSQYLCASQRRGLNTEAFFGQGTRLTVV.

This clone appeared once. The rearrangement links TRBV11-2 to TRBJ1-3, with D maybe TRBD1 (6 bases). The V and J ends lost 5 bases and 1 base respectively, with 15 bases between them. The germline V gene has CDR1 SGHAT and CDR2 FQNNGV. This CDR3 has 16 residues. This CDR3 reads CASSAGPDRSGNTIYF. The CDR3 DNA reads TGTGCCAGCAGCGCGGGTCCGGACAGATCTGGAAACACCATATATTTT.

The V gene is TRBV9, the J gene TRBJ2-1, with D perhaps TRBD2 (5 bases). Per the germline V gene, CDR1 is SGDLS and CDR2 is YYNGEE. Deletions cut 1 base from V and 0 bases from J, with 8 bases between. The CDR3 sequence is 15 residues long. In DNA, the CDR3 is TGTGCCAGCAGCGTAACTGGGAGCTCCTACAATGAGCAGTTCTTC. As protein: CASSVTGSSYNEQFF.

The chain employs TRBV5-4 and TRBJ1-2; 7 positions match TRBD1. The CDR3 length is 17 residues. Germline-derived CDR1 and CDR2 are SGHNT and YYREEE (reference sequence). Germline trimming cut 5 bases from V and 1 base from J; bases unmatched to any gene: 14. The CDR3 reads CASSSDRDPNFNYGYTF. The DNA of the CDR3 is TGTGCCAGCAGTTCCGACAGGGACCCAAATTTTAACTATGGCTACACCTTC. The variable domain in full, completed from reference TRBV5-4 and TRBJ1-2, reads ETGVTQSPTHLIKTRGQQVTLRCSSQSGHNTVSWYQQALGQGPQFIFQYYREEENGRGNFPPRFSGLQFPNYSSELNVNALELDDSALYLCASSSDRDPNFNYGYTFGSGTRLTVV.

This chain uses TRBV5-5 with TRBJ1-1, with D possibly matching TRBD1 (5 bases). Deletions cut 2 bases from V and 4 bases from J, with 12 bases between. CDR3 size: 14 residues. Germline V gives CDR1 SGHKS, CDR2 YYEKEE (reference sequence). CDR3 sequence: CASSFRFGGTEAFF. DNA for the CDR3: TGTGCCAGCAGCTTCAGGTTCGGGGGCACTGAAGCTTTCTTT.

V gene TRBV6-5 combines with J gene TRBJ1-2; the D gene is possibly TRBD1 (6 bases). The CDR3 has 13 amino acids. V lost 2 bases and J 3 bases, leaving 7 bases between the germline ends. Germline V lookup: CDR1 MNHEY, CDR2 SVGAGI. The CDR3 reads CASSYNRDYGYTF. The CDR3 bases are TGTGCCAGCAGTTACAACAGGGACTATGGCTACACCTTC.

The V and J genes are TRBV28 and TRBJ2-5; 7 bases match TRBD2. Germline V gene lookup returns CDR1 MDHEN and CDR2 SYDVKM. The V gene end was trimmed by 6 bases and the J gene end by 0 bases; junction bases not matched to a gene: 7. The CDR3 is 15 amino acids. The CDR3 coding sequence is TGTGCCAGCAGCAACGGCGGGGGACACCAAGAGACCCAGTACTTC. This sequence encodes CASSNGGGHQETQYF. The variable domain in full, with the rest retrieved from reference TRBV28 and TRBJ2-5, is DVKVTQSSRYLVKRTGEKVFLECVQDMDHENMFWYRQDPGLGLRLIYFSYDVKMKEKGDIPEGYSVSREKKERFSLILESASTNQTSMYLCASSNGGGHQETQYFGPGTRLLVL.

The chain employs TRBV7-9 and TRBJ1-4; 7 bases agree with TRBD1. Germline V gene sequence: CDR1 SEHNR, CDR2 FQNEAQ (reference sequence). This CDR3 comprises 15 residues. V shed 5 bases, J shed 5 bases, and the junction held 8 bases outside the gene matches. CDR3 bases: TGTGCCAGCAGCCGAGGGGGGACAGAGAATGAAAAACTGTTTTTT. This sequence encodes CASSRGGTENEKLFF.

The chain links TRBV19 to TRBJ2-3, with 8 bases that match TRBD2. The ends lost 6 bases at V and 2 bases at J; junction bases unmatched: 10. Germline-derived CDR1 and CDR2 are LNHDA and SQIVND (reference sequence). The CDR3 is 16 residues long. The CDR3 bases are TGTGCCAGTAGCCTGCTAGCGGGCGGGCTCACAGATACGCAGTATTTT. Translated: CASSLLAGGLTDTQYF.

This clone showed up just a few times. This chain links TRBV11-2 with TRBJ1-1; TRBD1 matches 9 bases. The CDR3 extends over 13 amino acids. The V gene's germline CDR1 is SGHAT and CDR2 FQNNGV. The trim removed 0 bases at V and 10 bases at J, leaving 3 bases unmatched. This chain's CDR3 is CASSLDRQGGAFF. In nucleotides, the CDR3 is TGTGCCAGCAGCTTAGATCGACAGGGGGGAGCTTTCTTT.